These T cell receptor beta chains were read from a single sample in a study of blood T cell repertoires in COVID-19. Profiling relied on immunoSEQ multiplex PCR, and the TCRdb table lists in-frame clones only, not all of them. This table has around 25,000 clones, roughly 89% appearing once. The sample comprised peripheral blood. All receptors derive from a human donor in a cohort sampled during active COVID-19. CDR3s leave out the opening cysteine and the closing phenylalanine or tryptophan. The order of the fields is V gene, J gene, CDR3 protein.

V gene: TRBV10-1
J gene: TRBJ2-1
CDR3 protein: ASSPGANEQF

V gene: TRBV9
J gene: TRBJ2-7
CDR3 protein: ASSVAPSGGGTHYEQY

V gene: TRBV4-1
J gene: TRBJ2-1
CDR3 protein: ASSLPVSGRYNEQF

V gene: TRBV7-8
J gene: TRBJ2-3
CDR3 protein: ASSPNSLAGGTDTQY

V gene: TRBV30
J gene: TRBJ1-5
CDR3 protein: AWSGEGQPQH

V gene: TRBV4-2
J gene: TRBJ1-4
CDR3 protein: ASSPIGTNEKLF

V gene: TRBV18
J gene: TRBJ2-4
CDR3 protein: ASSPEGDIQY

V gene: TRBV28
J gene: TRBJ1-4
CDR3 protein: ASSSAGGIGVREKLF

V gene: TRBV7-9
J gene: TRBJ2-7
CDR3 protein: ASSRSGQGFVEQY

V gene: TRBV28
J gene: TRBJ2-2
CDR3 protein: ASTAGGVGTGELF

V gene: TRBV2
J gene: TRBJ2-5
CDR3 protein: ASSVSVSRAYQETQY

V gene: TRBV28
J gene: TRBJ1-1
CDR3 protein: ATMGGDGMNTEAF

V gene: TRBV19
J gene: TRBJ2-2
CDR3 protein: ASSIDEEVGELF

V gene: TRBV4-2
J gene: TRBJ1-3
CDR3 protein: ASSLRQGDLPGNTIY

V gene: TRBV3-1/TRBV3-2
J gene: TRBJ2-1
CDR3 protein: ASAAAGGQTEQF

V gene: TRBV7-6
J gene: TRBJ2-1
CDR3 protein: ASSFVGLAGRNEQF

V gene: TRBV9
J gene: TRBJ2-7
CDR3 protein: ASSRFGVVANEQY

V gene: TRBV28
J gene: TRBJ1-2
CDR3 protein: ASSGTLGGDGYT

V gene: TRBV28
J gene: TRBJ2-7
CDR3 protein: ASSFRDRGFGEQY

V gene: TRBV4-2
J gene: TRBJ2-3
CDR3 protein: ASSQGSLGTSEDTQY

V gene: TRBV5-4
J gene: TRBJ2-5
CDR3 protein: ASSLVGEETQY

V gene: TRBV11-2
J gene: TRBJ2-5
CDR3 protein: ASSLAGQTQETQY

V gene: TRBV7-2
J gene: TRBJ2-1
CDR3 protein: ASSPRYSTYNEQF

V gene: TRBV10-2
J gene: TRBJ2-7
CDR3 protein: ASSEPSGRVYEQY

V gene: TRBV5-1
J gene: TRBJ2-7
CDR3 protein: ASSLGGSPAYEQY

V gene: TRBV24-1
J gene: TRBJ1-6
CDR3 protein: ATSPGQGTSPLH

V gene: TRBV5-1
J gene: TRBJ1-1
CDR3 protein: ASSPGTENTEAF

V gene: TRBV11-3
J gene: TRBJ2-1
CDR3 protein: ASSTQGQGYNEQF

V gene: TRBV13
J gene: TRBJ2-2
CDR3 protein: ASSLTGLLHTGELF